Listed here are 30 T cell receptor beta chains from one sample, sequenced in a study of blood T cell repertoires in COVID-19. Only in-frame clones appear in the TCRdb table, and some are missing; sequencing was by immunoSEQ multiplex PCR. The data show fewer than 300,000 clones, around 83% seen once. Sequenced: PBMCs or T cells enriched from blood (not recorded which). The origin of the receptors is a man between 40 and 49 years old who had been exposed to COVID-19.

This chain uses TRBV28 with TRBJ1-2; D possibly corresponds to TRBD1 (5 bases). Germline V gene sequence: CDR1 MDHEN, CDR2 SYDVKM. The CDR3 extends over 16 amino acids. V lost 5 bases, J lost 4 bases, and 20 bases lay in between. The CDR3 coding sequence is TGTGCCAGCAGTGTCTCGTTGAGGGGACTAGGCTATGGCTACACCTTC. It specifies CASSVSLRGLGYGYTF.

The CDR3 loop is CASSSGDYRPDTQYF. The CDR3 bases are TGTGCCAGCAGCTCGGGGGATTATCGCCCAGATACGCAGTATTTT. The chain has TRBV7-3 and TRBJ2-3, with D possibly being TRBD2 (6 bases). V was pared by 4 bases and J by 4 bases, with 15 bases between. Per the germline V gene, CDR1 is SGHTA and CDR2 is FQGTGA. The CDR3 contains 15 residues.

The rearrangement joins TRBV19 to TRBJ1-1, with 7 bases aligning to TRBD1. Germline values: CDR1 LNHDA, CDR2 SQIVND (reference sequence). V lost 7 bases and J lost 1; bases outside the gene matches: 3. The length of the CDR3 is 13 residues. The CDR3 nucleotides read TGTGCCAGTAAAGGACAGGCGAACACTGAAGCTTTCTTT. Translating it yields CASKGQANTEAFF.

This clone was seen once. The CDR3 sequence: CASSEAEHSRVTEAFF. CDR3 bases: TGTGCCAGCAGTGAAGCGGAACATAGCAGGGTCACTGAAGCTTTCTTT. The chain couples TRBV6-1 to TRBJ1-1; D may be TRBD1 (5 bases). The ends were cut back, 0 bases at V and 4 bases at J, with 15 bases in the middle. The CDR3 sequence is 16 residues long. Germline V gives CDR1 MNHNS, CDR2 SASEGT.

V usage is TRBV4-2 and J usage is TRBJ2-3, with 7 bases that match TRBD1. Germline lookup yields CDR1 LGHNA and CDR2 YNFKEQ. Germline trimming cut 4 bases from V and 2 bases from J; bases unmatched to any gene: 3. The CDR3 spans 14 residues. The chain's CDR3 is CASSRGQNTDTQYF. CDR3 bases: TGTGCCAGCAGCCGGGGACAGAACACAGATACGCAGTATTTT.

This clone has at least ten counts. Other DNA sequences in the same sample also yield this CDR3. CDR3 region: CASSLSGSSYEQYF. DNA of the CDR3: TGTGCCAGCAGCTTATCAGGAAGTTCATACGAGCAGTACTTC. The chain couples TRBV7-2 to TRBJ2-7; D remains unclear. The germline gives CDR1 SGHTA, CDR2 FQGNSA. This CDR3 comprises 14 residues. The V end was cut by 2 bases, the J end by 4 bases, with 12 bases between.

The chain has TRBV19 and TRBJ1-5; 9 bases are a match to TRBD1. The CDR3 is 17 amino acids. V was clipped by 5 bases and J by 3 bases; unmatched bases: 11. Germline-derived CDR1 and CDR2 are LNHDA and SQIVND (reference sequence). DNA for the CDR3: TGTGCCAGTAGTTTCGGCACGGGACAGGGACTCAATCAGCCCCAGCATTTT. This codes for CASSFGTGQGLNQPQHF.

The table lists this clone with a few counts. V and J are TRBV28 and TRBJ1-1; maybe TRBD1 (5 bases). The CDR3 totals 13 residues. Germline lookup yields CDR1 MDHEN and CDR2 SYDVKM. With 5 bases removed from V and 0 bases from J, the gap between germline ends came to 7 bases. The DNA for the CDR3 is TGTGCCAGCAGTGACAGACTGAACACTGAAGCTTTCTTT. It codes for CASSDRLNTEAFF.

This clone was detected only a few times. The chain carries TRBV12-3 or TRBV12-4 and TRBJ1-1, with D perhaps matching TRBD1 (6 bases). V dropped 6 bases and J dropped 7 bases, with 9 bases sitting between them. CDR3 length: 11 amino acids. The CDR3 here is CASSQGSEAFF. The CDR3 coding sequence is TGTGCCAGCAGCCAGGGGAGTGAAGCTTTCTTT.

V and J are TRBV6-6 and TRBJ1-1; D is possibly TRBD1 (6 bases). With 6 bases removed from V and 7 bases from J, the gap between germline ends came to 15 bases. Germline CDR1 is MNHNY and CDR2 is SVGAGI (reference sequence). The CDR3 contains 13 residues. The CDR3 nucleotides are TGTGCCAGCAGCCCCACAGGGTGGGGTGAAGCTTTCTTT. Protein: CASSPTGWGEAFF.

The chain has TRBV10-3 and TRBJ1-2, with no clear D. Looked up from germline, CDR1 is ENHRY and CDR2 is SYGVKD. With 5 bases removed from V and 3 bases from J, the gap between germline ends came to 13 bases. CDR3 length: 14 residues. In nucleotides, the CDR3 is TGTGCCATCAGTAATAAAAGAGTGGACTATGGCTACACCTTC. Its translation is CAISNKRVDYGYTF.

V is TRBV5-8 and J is TRBJ2-3; D might be TRBD2 (5 bases). Trimming cost V 0 bases and J 5 bases, with 19 bases left between them. The CDR3 spans 17 residues. CDR1 and CDR2 from the germline V gene are SGHTS and YDEGEE. CDR3 residues: CASSLGGLGQVGDTQYF. For the CDR3, the DNA is TGTGCCAGCAGCTTGGGTGGACTCGGCCAAGTGGGAGATACGCAGTATTTT.

Here the CDR3 DNA reads TGTGCCAGCAGCCCCAGGACAGGGGCGGGTGAGCAGTACTTC. It yields the protein CASSPRTGAGEQYF. The chain uses TRBV7-2 and TRBJ2-7; 9 bases fit TRBD1. The CDR3 is 14 residues long. The V gene end was trimmed by 5 bases and the J gene end by 7 bases; junction bases not matched to a gene: 9. Germline V lookup: CDR1 SGHTA, CDR2 FQGNSA.

The V and J genes are TRBV6-4 and TRBJ1-5; a possible D gene is TRBD1 (6 bases). With 5 bases removed from V and 6 bases from J, the gap between germline ends came to 11 bases. In germline, CDR1 is MRHNA, CDR2 SNTAGT. The CDR3 has 13 amino acids. The CDR3 region is CASSTGIGQPQHF. The CDR3 DNA reads as TGTGCCAGCAGTACAGGGATCGGTCAGCCCCAGCATTTT.

CDR3 region: CASSRSGDQPQHF. DNA for the CDR3: TGTGCCAGCAGCCGTTCGGGGGATCAGCCCCAGCATTTT. The J gene is TRBJ1-5, the V gene TRBV3-1 (or the pseudogene TRBV3-2); weak D call: TRBD1 (5 bases). V was pared by 4 bases and J by 5 bases, with 9 bases between. Germline V gene sequence: CDR1 LGHDT, CDR2 YNNKEL (reference sequence). The CDR3 is 13 amino acids.

This sequence joins TRBV7-9 and TRBJ2-7, with TRBD2 matching over 7 bases. Per germline, CDR1 SEHNR and CDR2 FQNEAQ (reference sequence). Trimming cost V 8 bases and J 4 bases; bases outside gene matches: 5. This CDR3 contains 12 residues. Written as DNA, the CDR3 is TGTGCCAGCTTAGGGGAGGGGTACGAGCAGTACTTC. As protein: CASLGEGYEQYF.

This clone came up a few times. The V gene is TRBV2, the J gene TRBJ2-2; 7 bases fit TRBD1. Unmatched junction bases numbered 5, after V lost 4 bases and J lost 0 bases. Germline assignment: CDR1 SNHLY and CDR2 FYNNEI. The CDR3 totals 16 residues. In DNA, the CDR3 is TGTGCCAGCAGTGTTACCGGGACAGCGAACACCGGGGAGCTGTTTTTT. Translated, it gives CASSVTGTANTGELFF. Full variable domain (rest looked up from reference TRBV2 and TRBJ2-2): EPEVTQTPSHQVTQMGQEVILRCVPISNHLYFYWYRQILGQKVEFLVSFYNNEISEKSEIFDDQFSVERPDGSNFTLKIRSTKLEDSAMYFCASSVTGTANTGELFFGEGSRLTVL.

The chain combines TRBV2 with TRBJ2-5; D gene unclear. Germline lookup yields CDR1 SNHLY and CDR2 FYNNEI. The V end lost 3 bases, the J end lost 1 base, and 9 bases lay between the germline ends. There are 14 residues in the CDR3. In DNA form, the CDR3 reads TGTGCCAGCAGTGAGAGGCGTAGCCAAGAGACCCAGTACTTC. It specifies CASSERRSQETQYF.

The V and J genes are TRBV19 and TRBJ2-3; D is possibly TRBD1 (7 bases). The germline gives CDR1 LNHDA, CDR2 SQIVND (reference sequence). The CDR3 contains 15 residues. Trimming stripped 10 bases from V and 7 bases from J, with 24 bases between. The DNA of the CDR3 is TGTGCCACGTCCCTTTTTGGAGGGGGCGCAAATACGCAGTATTTT. It translates to CATSLFGGGANTQYF.

This clone was detected only once. The chain is built from TRBV6-2 or TRBV6-3 and TRBJ1-5; tentatively, D is TRBD1 (6 bases). This CDR3 is built from 13 residues. Trimming removed 5 bases from V and 5 bases from J, with 10 bases in between. CDR1 is MNHEY, CDR2 SVGEGT, per germline. The CDR3 sequence is CASSPQGYQPQHF. In nucleotides, the CDR3 is TGTGCCAGCAGTCCACAGGGTTATCAGCCCCAGCATTTT.

The J gene is TRBJ1-2, the V gene TRBV5-6; 8 nucleotides line up with TRBD1. CDR1 is SGHDT, CDR2 YYEEEE, per germline. V lost 3 bases and J lost 5; bases outside the gene matches: 9. This CDR3 contains 15 residues. CDR3 in DNA: TGTGCCAGCAGCTCCAGGACAGGGATAGGGTATGGCTACACCTTC. Its protein is CASSSRTGIGYGYTF.

A single count supports this clone. The chain recombines TRBV7-8 with TRBJ2-1; D is possibly TRBD1 (5 bases). Germline V lookup: CDR1 SGHVS, CDR2 FQNEAQ. CDR3 size: 16 residues. Trimming pared 6 bases from V and 1 base from J, leaving 16 bases between. Here the CDR3 reads CASSFAARDSYNEQFF. In nucleotides, the CDR3 is TGTGCCAGCAGTTTCGCCGCCAGGGATTCCTACAATGAGCAGTTCTTC.

The genes are TRBV7-9 and TRBJ2-7; maybe TRBD1 (6 bases). Trimming took off 5 bases at V and 4 bases at J, with 18 bases between the two ends. Per the germline V gene, CDR1 is SEHNR and CDR2 is FQNEAQ (reference sequence). There are 15 residues in the CDR3. The CDR3 region has the DNA TGTGCCAGCAGCCTGGACAGCGACTTAAAATACGAGCAGTACTTC. Its protein is CASSLDSDLKYEQYF.

This clone has more than one count but fewer than ten. The chain recombines TRBV27 with TRBJ2-7; no clear D gene. Trimming stripped 3 bases from V and 0 bases from J, with 9 bases between. The CDR3 is made up of 14 amino acids. Germline V lookup: CDR1 MNHEY, CDR2 SMNVEV (reference sequence). CDR3 DNA: TGTGCCAGCAGTTTCCGAGATATCTCCTACGAGCAGTACTTC. Protein: CASSFRDISYEQYF.

This clone was recorded many times. The rearrangement uses TRBV2 and TRBJ1-1; TRBD1 matches at 8 bases. From germline, CDR1 is SNHLY and CDR2 FYNNEI. With V trimmed by 5 bases and J by 10 bases, 3 bases remained unmatched. The CDR3 has 11 amino acids. CDR3 DNA: TGTGCCAGCAGTACCGACAGGGGAGCTTTCTTT. Translated: CASSTDRGAFF.

This chain joins TRBV11-2 and TRBJ2-7, with 13 positions matching TRBD2. CDR1 and CDR2 (germline): SGHAT, FQNNGV. The CDR3 has 15 amino acids. Trimming took 11 bases from V and 6 from J; bases not matched to a gene: 13. CDR3 bases: TGTGCCTCCCAGGGAGGACTAGCGGGAGTGAGCGAGCAGTACTTC. Translated: CASQGGLAGVSEQYF. Together with reference TRBV11-2 and TRBJ2-7, the CDR3 gives the full variable domain: EAGVAQSPRYKIIEKRQSVAFWCNPISGHATLYWYQQILGQGPKLLIQFQNNGVVDDSQLPKDRFSAERLKGVDSTLKIQPAKLEDSAVYLCASQGGLAGVSEQYFGPGTRLTVT.

The chain recombines TRBV7-9 with TRBJ1-2, with unresolved D. Trimming removed 5 bases at V and 9 bases at J, with 10 bases between. The CDR3 sequence is 11 residues long. Germline lookup yields CDR1 SEHNR and CDR2 FQNEAQ (reference sequence). The CDR3 here is CASSHDIRYTF. CDR3 sequence (DNA): TGTGCCAGCAGCCACGACATCCGCTACACCTTC.

The chain uses TRBV24-1 and TRBJ2-2; the match to TRBD2 covers 8 bases. Germline CDR1 and CDR2: KGHDR and SFDVKD. After removal of 2 bases from V and 6 bases from J, the junction contained 1 base not matched to a gene. The CDR3 covers 14 residues. The CDR3, as DNA: TGTGCCACCAGTGATTGGGGACTAGCCGGGGAGCTGTTTTTT. Its translation: CATSDWGLAGELFF.

This clone was seen just once. The chain is built from TRBV19 and TRBJ2-2, with TRBD1 matching over 7 bases. The CDR3 consists of 16 residues. Germline V gene sequence: CDR1 LNHDA, CDR2 SQIVND (reference sequence). V was clipped by 6 bases and J by 0 bases; unmatched bases: 7. The CDR3 loop is CASRRQGQTNTGELFF. The CDR3 nucleotides read TGTGCCAGTAGGAGACAGGGTCAAACGAACACCGGGGAGCTGTTTTTT. The whole variable domain, filled in from reference TRBV19 and TRBJ2-2, reads DGGITQSPKYLFRKEGQNVTLSCEQNLNHDAMYWYRQDPGQGLRLIYYSQIVNDFQKGDIAEGYSVSREKKESFPLTVTSAQKNPTAFYLCASRRQGQTNTGELFFGEGSRLTVL.

This rearrangement joins TRBV12-2 to TRBJ2-2; no check of the table's D call, TRBD2, against the DNA was made. TRBV12-2 is a recognized pseudogene. The CDR3 is 18 residues long. The DNA of the CDR3 is TGTGCAAGTCGCTTCGCAATCGGGAGGCCCAAAACAACCGGGGAGCTGTTTTTT. Protein product: CASRFAIGRPKTTGELFF.